This entry lists 28 T cell receptor beta chains sequenced from one sample in a study of cytotoxic CD8 clonotypes in ibrutinib-treated CLL. Profiled with immunoSEQ multiplex PCR; TCRdb holds only in-frame clones, not every one. Among fewer than 150,000 clones listed, 80% to 85% were seen once. This material consisted of PBMCs, taken after 24 months of ibrutinib treatment. The origin of the receptors is a human donor with chronic lymphocytic leukemia.

The chain uses TRBV13 and TRBJ1-1; D gene unclear. V was cut by 1 base and J by 6 bases, with 15 bases left in between. Germline lookup yields CDR1 PRHDT and CDR2 FYEKMQ (reference sequence). This CDR3 is built from 15 residues. In DNA, the CDR3 is TGTGCCAGCAGCTTAGCCAGGCGTCGGTTCGCTGAAGCTTTCTTT. This encodes CASSLARRRFAEAFF.

The chain joins TRBV5-1 to TRBJ2-3; D possibly corresponds to TRBD2 (6 bases). V was trimmed by 6 bases and J by 4 bases, leaving 21 bases between them. The germline CDR1 and CDR2 sequences are SGHRS and YFSETQ. This CDR3 comprises 16 residues. In DNA, the CDR3 is TGCGCCAGCATGCGAGGGTACGGGGGAGGTTCAGATACGCAGTATTTT. It translates to CASMRGYGGGSDTQYF.

This chain connects TRBV18 to TRBJ1-2; the D gene is possibly TRBD1 (5 bases). Germline values: CDR1 KGHSH, CDR2 LQKENI. The CDR3 extends over 14 amino acids. V was cut by 5 bases and J by 1 base, with 11 bases left in between. The CDR3 loop reads CASSGQGFNYGYTF. The CDR3 region has the DNA TGTGCCAGCTCAGGGCAGGGATTTAACTATGGCTACACCTTC.

The chain carries TRBV10-2 and TRBJ1-2; D might be TRBD1 (5 bases). V was cut by 0 bases and J by 8 bases, with 10 bases left in between. Germline V gives CDR1 WSHSY, CDR2 SAAADI. CDR3 size: 13 residues. The DNA of the CDR3 is TGCGCCAGCAGTGAGTCCCCCGGGGCGGGCTACACCTTC. Its translation: CASSESPGAGYTF.

Concerning this clone itself: Compared with germline, one end of the junction differs, possibly owing to a read error. J is TRBJ1-2 and V is TRBV5-1; 7 nucleotides agree with TRBD1. The CDR3 consists of 11 residues. From germline, CDR1 is SGHRS and CDR2 YFSETQ. The CDR3 here is CASSIGTAAHF. The CDR3 bases are TGCGCCAGCAGCATCGGGACAGCGGCTCACTTC.

Regarding this clone: In the same sample, other DNA sequences code for this CDR3. The chain is built from TRBV7-9 and TRBJ2-7; 11 bases are shared with TRBD1. Germline trimming cut 4 bases from V and 3 bases from J; bases unmatched to any gene: 5. Germline V CDR1 and CDR2: SEHNR, FQNEAQ (reference sequence). The length of the CDR3 is 15 residues. The CDR3: CASSSSGTGGYEQYF. CDR3 coding DNA: TGTGCCAGCAGCTCCTCCGGGACAGGGGGCTACGAGCAGTACTTC. Looking up the rest from reference TRBV7-9 and TRBJ2-7 gives the full variable domain: DTGVSQNPRHKITKRGQNVTFRCDPISEHNRLYWYRQTLGQGPEFLTYFQNEAQLEKSRLLSDRFSAERPKGSFSTLEIQRTEQGDSAMYLCASSSSGTGGYEQYFGPGTRLTVT.

The chain is built from TRBV4-3 and TRBJ2-7; TRBD2 matches at 12 bases. V shed 0 bases, J shed 0 bases, and the junction held 9 bases outside the gene matches. Per the germline V gene, CDR1 is LGHNA and CDR2 is YSLEER. The CDR3 totals 19 residues. CDR3: CASSQETSGGDSLSYEQYF. The CDR3 DNA is TGCGCCAGCAGCCAAGAGACTAGCGGGGGCGACTCCCTCTCCTACGAGCAGTACTTC.

A single count supports this clone. The rearrangement links TRBV30 to TRBJ1-2, with 9 bases fitting TRBD1. Trimming took 0 bases from V and 3 from J; bases not matched to a gene: 11. The CDR3 is 17 amino acids. CDR1 is GTSNPN, CDR2 SVGIG, per germline (reference sequence). The CDR3: CAWSVFTGTGRDYGYTF. Here the CDR3 DNA reads TGTGCCTGGAGTGTATTTACTGGGACAGGGCGGGACTATGGCTACACCTTC.

This clone has only one observation. The genes are TRBV5-1 and TRBJ1-2; D is ambiguous. V was trimmed by 4 bases and J by 8 bases, leaving 12 bases between them. Germline V gene lookup returns CDR1 SGHRS and CDR2 YFSETQ. The CDR3 runs to 12 residues. CDR3 region: CASSQWGEGYTF. CDR3 DNA sequence: TGCGCCAGCAGCCAATGGGGTGAAGGCTACACCTTC.

CDR3 residues: CASSRGASTNEKLFF. CDR3 DNA: TGCGCCAGCAGCAGAGGGGCCTCCACTAATGAAAAACTGTTTTTT. The chain uses TRBV5-1 and TRBJ1-4, with a weak D call TRBD1 (5 bases). CDR1 and CDR2 from the germline V gene are SGHRS and YFSETQ. The CDR3 runs 15 residues. V was trimmed by 4 bases and J by 2 bases, leaving 12 bases between them. The full variable domain, completed using reference TRBV5-1 and TRBJ1-4, is KAGVTQTPRYLIKTRGQQVTLSCSPISGHRSVSWYQQTPGQGLQFLFEYFSETQRNKGNFPGRFSGRQFSNSRSEMNVSTLELGDSALYLCASSRGASTNEKLFFGSGTQLSVL.

The chain has TRBV28 and TRBJ1-6; TRBD1 might be the D (6 bases). V lost 11 bases and J 4 bases, leaving 18 bases between the germline ends. Germline V lookup: CDR1 MDHEN, CDR2 SYDVKM. The CDR3 length is 15 residues. CDR3 region: CASSLGGLYNSPLHF. The CDR3 coding sequence is TGTGCCTCATCGCTAGGGGGTCTATATAATTCACCCCTCCACTTT.

The chain couples TRBV5-1 to TRBJ2-5; D remains unclear. The germline V and J ends were trimmed by 0 bases and 1 base, with 7 bases remaining between them. This CDR3 comprises 14 residues. Germline CDR1 SGHRS, CDR2 YFSETQ. In DNA form, the CDR3 reads TGCGCCAGCAGCTTGGGAATAGGCCAAGAGACCCAGTACTTC. Protein sequence: CASSLGIGQETQYF.

The V gene is TRBV6-5, the J gene TRBJ1-5; D ambiguous. This CDR3 is built from 14 residues. V lost 10 bases and J 3 bases, leaving 16 bases between the germline ends. Per the germline V gene, CDR1 is MNHEY and CDR2 is SVGAGI. This CDR3 is CATQGLGHNQPQHF. The CDR3, as DNA: TGTGCCACCCAAGGATTAGGGCACAATCAGCCCCAGCATTTT.

The sample holds one count of this clone. The V gene is TRBV29-1, the J gene TRBJ2-7; 9 nucleotides agree with TRBD1. V lost 5 bases and J lost 2; bases outside the gene matches: 7. CDR1 is SQVTM and CDR2 is ANQGSEA in the germline V gene. The CDR3 is 14 residues long. As DNA, the CDR3 is TGCAGCGTTTTGGACAGGGGTAGTCCCTACGAGCAGTACTTC. Translation gives CSVLDRGSPYEQYF.

The chain recombines TRBV5-4 with TRBJ2-5; no clear D. Germline CDR1 reads SGHNT; CDR2 reads YYREEE (reference sequence). The CDR3 is 16 amino acids. V was cut by 6 bases and J by 2 bases, with 20 bases left in between. CDR3 DNA: TGTGCCAGCACCCACCGGGCTCACCAATCGCAAGAGACCCAGTACTTC. Amino acid sequence: CASTHRAHQSQETQYF.

J is TRBJ2-3 and V is TRBV7-8; TRBD1 matches at 8 bases. J lost 1 base, V lost 6 bases, and 12 bases had no gene match. The CDR3 has 17 residues. CDR1 is SGHVS, CDR2 FQNEAQ, per germline. This CDR3 reads CASRSDDLTGGTDTQYF. The CDR3 nucleotides are TGTGCCAGCAGATCCGATGATCTGACAGGGGGCACAGATACGCAGTATTTT.

This chain joins TRBV4-2 and TRBJ1-2, with a possible D match to TRBD1 (5 bases). The V end lost 0 bases, the J end lost 5 bases, and 22 bases lay between the germline ends. Germline V gene sequence: CDR1 LGHNA, CDR2 YNFKEQ. The CDR3 totals 18 residues. The CDR3 bases are TGTGCCAGCAGCCAAGATCTTGAGGGGTCCGTACCCCAATATGGCTACACCTTC. Encoded protein: CASSQDLEGSVPQYGYTF.

The chain joins TRBV2 to TRBJ1-6; D may be TRBD1 (5 bases). Germline values: CDR1 SNHLY, CDR2 FYNNEI. Trimming stripped 8 bases from V and 4 bases from J, with 18 bases between. The CDR3 extends over 16 amino acids. The CDR3 here is CASGGAGIGYNSPLHF. CDR3 nucleotides: TGTGCCAGCGGTGGGGCAGGGATAGGATATAATTCACCCCTCCACTTT.

The rearrangement links TRBV30 to TRBJ2-1, with a tentative D call TRBD2 (6 bases). Trimming stripped 2 bases from V and 0 bases from J, with 11 bases between. There are 15 residues in the CDR3. Germline V gene data show CDR1 as GTSNPN and CDR2 as SVGIG (reference sequence). The CDR3 loop is CAWSLRGSSYNEQFF. The CDR3 DNA sequence: TGTGCCTGGAGTCTGCGGGGAAGCTCCTACAATGAGCAGTTCTTC. The full variable domain, rest sourced from reference TRBV30 and TRBJ2-1, is SQTIHQWPATLVQPVGSPLSLECTVEGTSNPNLYWYRQAAGRGLQLLFYSVGIGQISSEVPQNLSASRPQDRQFILSSKKLLLSDSGFYLCAWSLRGSSYNEQFFGPGTRLTVL.

The chain recombines TRBV7-2 with TRBJ1-1, with no clear D. The V gene lost 1 base and the J gene lost 4 bases, with 10 bases spanning the gap. Germline lookup yields CDR1 SGHTA and CDR2 FQGNSA. The CDR3 totals 14 residues. CDR3 bases: TGTGCCAGCAGCTTAGGCGGCCTTCTCACTGAAGCTTTCTTT. This gives the protein CASSLGGLLTEAFF.

DNA of the CDR3: TGTGCCAGCAGTTCGACAGTCGCTGAAGCTTTCTTT. Translating gives CASSSTVAEAFF. V is TRBV28 and J is TRBJ1-1; D might be TRBD1 (5 bases). The CDR3 is 12 residues long. V dropped 4 bases and J dropped 6 bases, with 9 bases sitting between them. Germline V gene data show CDR1 as MDHEN and CDR2 as SYDVKM.

The J gene is TRBJ2-1, the V gene TRBV19, with D uncertain. The germline V gene encodes CDR1 LNHDA and CDR2 SQIVND (reference sequence). CDR3 length: 14 amino acids. The V end lost 3 bases, the J end lost 8 bases, and 14 bases lay between the germline ends. The CDR3: CASSIKWTDDEQFF. In DNA, the CDR3 is TGTGCCAGTAGTATTAAATGGACGGACGATGAGCAGTTCTTC.

The rearrangement joins TRBV6-1 to TRBJ1-3, with D possibly being TRBD1 (6 bases). Germline V gives CDR1 MNHNS, CDR2 SASEGT. The germline V and J ends were trimmed by 2 bases and 7 bases, with 9 bases remaining between them. This CDR3 region has 13 residues. Here the CDR3 reads CASSEYRGNTIYF. CDR3 nucleotide sequence: TGTGCCAGCAGTGAATATAGGGGGAACACCATATATTTT.

This chain connects TRBV7-6 to TRBJ2-7; 10 bases map to TRBD1. This CDR3 is 17 amino acids long. Looked up from germline, CDR1 is SGHVS and CDR2 is FNYEAQ. V gave up 5 bases and J gave up 3 bases; unmatched junction bases: 13. The CDR3 DNA is TGTGCCAGCAGCCCACCCGCCGGGACAGGGGCTGTCTACGAGCAGTACTTC. Protein: CASSPPAGTGAVYEQYF.

The chain carries TRBV7-2 and TRBJ2-5; 8 bases are a match to TRBD2. CDR3 size: 17 residues. The J segment lost 1 base and the V segment lost 3 bases, leaving 10 bases of the junction unmatched. Germline-derived CDR1 and CDR2 are SGHTA and FQGNSA. This CDR3 is CASSFRGGPTPQETQYF. CDR3 nucleotides: TGTGCCAGCAGCTTTCGGGGGGGACCCACACCCCAAGAGACCCAGTACTTC.

The chain combines TRBV10-3 with TRBJ2-3; 7 bases are a match to TRBD2. The V gene end was trimmed by 0 bases and the J gene end by 0 bases; junction bases not matched to a gene: 12. The CDR3 loop spans 19 amino acids. Germline loops: CDR1 ENHRY, CDR2 SYGVKD. CDR3 region: CAISESAPLAYSSTDTQYF. Written as DNA, the CDR3 is TGTGCCATCAGTGAGTCCGCCCCACTAGCGTACTCTAGCACAGATACGCAGTATTTT.

J is TRBJ1-2 and V is TRBV5-1, with 9 nucleotides matching TRBD1. CDR1 is SGHRS and CDR2 is YFSETQ in the germline V gene. This CDR3 is 15 amino acids long. J gave up 4 bases and V 3 bases, and 7 bases lay outside the gene matches. Here the CDR3 DNA reads TGCGCCAGCAGCTCGGGACAGGGCCTTTTCTATGGCTACACCTTC. Translating gives CASSSGQGLFYGYTF. Based on the CDR3 plus reference TRBV5-1 and TRBJ1-2, the full variable domain is KAGVTQTPRYLIKTRGQQVTLSCSPISGHRSVSWYQQTPGQGLQFLFEYFSETQRNKGNFPGRFSGRQFSNSRSEMNVSTLELGDSALYLCASSSGQGLFYGYTFGSGTRLTVV.

This clone was seen a handful of times. The V gene is TRBV5-1, the J gene TRBJ2-7; D could derive from TRBD1 or TRBD2 (5 bases each). The CDR3 sequence is 15 residues long. Germline loops: CDR1 SGHRS, CDR2 YFSETQ. Trimming removed 4 bases at V and 2 bases at J, with 16 bases between. This CDR3 is CASSTDAGRAYEQYF. CDR3 DNA sequence: TGCGCCAGCAGCACGGATGCAGGGCGGGCCTACGAGCAGTACTTC.